A single sample gave rise to the 19 T cell receptor beta chains below, sequenced in a study of CXCR3-negative and CXCR3-positive naive CD8 T cells. The study made its TRB cDNA libraries by 5' RACE, adding UMI labels. No DNA is given; TCRdb re-called the 5' RACE reads and lists each CDR3 protein once. Reported are some 130,000 distinct CDR3 sequences; the ten largest clones contain approximately 0.29%. Sequenced input: naive CXCR3- CD8+ T cells from blood. Regarding subset: CD45RO-CCR7+CD27+CD95- naive CD8+ T cells lacking CXCR3 (TNR3-). The receptors here all came from a human donor in good health. Some clones in this sample may be carry-over from other donors' samples.

The chain has TRBV12-3 or TRBV12-4 and TRBJ1-5. The CDR3 is 14 amino acids. CDR3 sequence reads: CASSLSRIYQPQHF.

The genes are TRBV28 and TRBJ2-7; with no DNA, the TCRdb D assignment of TRBD1 cannot be verified. The CDR3 has 16 amino acids. Looked up from germline, CDR1 is MDHEN and CDR2 is SYDVKM. CDR3 sequence reads: CASSFTRGRGTYEQYF.

The rearrangement joins TRBV7-9 to TRBJ2-7. There are 13 residues in the CDR3. The germline V gene has CDR1 SEHNR and CDR2 FQNEAQ (reference sequence). This CDR3 reads CASSLGVSYEQYF.

The chain recombines TRBV7-9 with TRBJ2-7. This CDR3 comprises 13 residues. CDR1 and CDR2 (germline): SEHNR, FQNEAQ (reference sequence). The CDR3 is CASSLTATYEQYF. Full variable domain (outside the CDR3, taken from reference TRBV7-9 and TRBJ2-7): DTGVSQNPRHKITKRGQNVTFRCDPISEHNRLYWYRQTLGQGPEFLTYFQNEAQLEKSRLLSDRFSAERPKGSFSTLEIQRTEQGDSAMYLCASSLTATYEQYFGPGTRLTVT.

The chain recombines TRBV7-9 with TRBJ1-1; TCRdb gives TRBD1 as the D gene, but with no DNA this cannot be confirmed. This CDR3 comprises 14 residues. CDR1 and CDR2 from the germline V gene are SEHNR and FQNEAQ (reference sequence). The CDR3 here is CASSSLYLNTEAFF.

The chain links TRBV5-6 to TRBJ2-5. There are 11 residues in the CDR3. Germline CDR1 is SGHDT and CDR2 is YYEEEE. The CDR3 loop is CASTSGETQYF.

The rearrangement uses TRBV12-3 or TRBV12-4 and TRBJ2-1. The CDR3 has 14 residues. The CDR3 reads CASSSLGYEAEQFF.

The chain has TRBV5-1 and TRBJ2-1; TCRdb's D gene call, TRBD1, goes unchecked for lack of DNA. This CDR3 contains 14 residues. CDR1 and CDR2 from the germline V gene are SGHRS and YFSETQ. CDR3 in amino acids: CASSLRDRDHEQFF.

The chain links TRBV5-1 to TRBJ1-2. Per the germline V gene, CDR1 is SGHRS and CDR2 is YFSETQ. This CDR3 region has 14 residues. The CDR3 is CASSLMSDVDGYTF.

The rearrangement links TRBV4-1 to TRBJ2-2; TCRdb's D gene call, TRBD2, goes unchecked for lack of DNA. Germline CDR1 reads MGHRA; CDR2 reads YSYEKL. This CDR3 contains 16 residues. The CDR3 sequence is CASSPGTSGRTGELFF.

This chain joins TRBV29-1 and TRBJ2-1; TCRdb indicates TRBD1, and absent DNA this call remains unverified. Per the germline V gene, CDR1 is SQVTM and CDR2 is ANQGSEA. The CDR3 contains 15 residues. The CDR3 here is CSVEDGTCSYNEQFF.

The CDR3 reads CAWSVSRASEQYF. V and J are TRBV30 and TRBJ2-7; as DNA is missing, the TRBD2 call by TCRdb cannot be tested. The germline gives CDR1 GTSNPN, CDR2 SVGIG (reference sequence). The CDR3 totals 13 residues.

The chain is built from TRBV7-2 and TRBJ2-7. Germline V gene sequence: CDR1 SGHTA, CDR2 FQGNSA. The CDR3 length is 18 residues. The CDR3 sequence is CASSLEGLLLAGNYEQYF.

The chain combines TRBV12-3 or TRBV12-4 with TRBJ2-2; the TRBD1 assignment by TCRdb is unverifiable without DNA. This CDR3 has 19 residues. CDR3 sequence: CASSLEAGALLTNTGELFF.

This sequence joins TRBV28 and TRBJ2-2; TCRdb picks TRBD2, but there is no DNA to check that call. CDR1 is MDHEN and CDR2 is SYDVKM in the germline V gene. This CDR3 region has 18 residues. CDR3 protein: CASSPLRLAGGPDGELFF.

The chain couples TRBV13 to TRBJ2-7; TCRdb designates TRBD1, a call that cannot be tested without DNA. The CDR3 is 14 residues long. CDR1 PRHDT and CDR2 FYEKMQ come from the germline V gene (reference sequence). The CDR3 spells CASSQLDRAYEQYF.

The V call is TRBV4-1, the J call TRBJ2-1. Germline-derived CDR1 and CDR2 are MGHRA and YSYEKL. This CDR3 comprises 11 residues. The chain's CDR3 is CASSQRNEQFF.

V usage is TRBV7-6 and J usage is TRBJ2-1; the D call from TCRdb, TRBD1, cannot be confirmed without DNA. The CDR3 is 15 amino acids. CDR1 is SGHVS and CDR2 is FNYEAQ in the germline V gene. This chain's CDR3 is CASSAAGATYNEQFF. Filled out from reference TRBV7-6 and TRBJ2-1, the complete variable domain reads GAGVSQSPRYKVTKRGQDVALRCDPISGHVSLYWYRQALGQGPEFLTYFNYEAQQDKSGLPNDRFSAERPEGSISTLTIQRTEQRDSAMYRCASSAAGATYNEQFFGPGTRLTVL.

CDR3 region: CASGTSGQETQYF. The rearrangement uses TRBV12-3 or TRBV12-4 and TRBJ2-5; TCRdb gives TRBD2 as the D gene, but with no DNA this cannot be confirmed. The CDR3 covers 13 residues.